What follows are 11 T cell receptor beta chains derived from one specimen sequenced in a study of T cell responses to AZD1222 COVID-19 vaccine. Here immunoSEQ multiplex PCR was the method, and the copy in TCRdb shows in-frame clones only, minus some. The sample lists roughly 80,000 clones; 80% to 90% were seen once. The starting material was peripheral blood, obtained on day 0 of AZD1222 vaccination. These TCRs come from an adult in good health.

This rearrangement joins TRBV6-5 to TRBJ2-3, with D tentatively TRBD2 (6 bases). The CDR3 loop spans 16 amino acids. Trimming removed 3 bases at V and 2 bases at J, with 15 bases between. The germline CDR1 and CDR2 sequences are MNHEY and SVGAGI. The CDR3 region is CASSYRGWGLTDTQYF. The DNA for the CDR3 is TGTGCCAGCAGTTATCGGGGGTGGGGCCTCACAGATACGCAGTATTTT.

The rearrangement uses TRBV12-3 or TRBV12-4 and TRBJ2-3; the D is unclear. CDR3 size: 13 residues. Trimming pared 4 bases from V and 2 bases from J, leaving 7 bases between. The CDR3 loop is CASSSLVTDTQYF. The CDR3 nucleotides are TGTGCCAGCAGTTCGTTAGTCACAGATACGCAGTATTTT.

This CDR3 is CASSLVHLNTEAFF. The CDR3 nucleotides are TGTGCCAGCAGCTTAGTACATCTGAACACTGAAGCTTTCTTT. V is TRBV7-9 and J is TRBJ1-1; D gene uncertain. Germline values: CDR1 SEHNR, CDR2 FQNEAQ (reference sequence). The CDR3 is 14 residues long. V lost 1 base, J lost 0 bases, and 6 bases lay in between.

This chain uses TRBV11-2 with TRBJ1-2; maybe TRBD1 (6 bases). V was clipped by 2 bases and J by 4 bases, with 11 bases between them. Germline CDR1 and CDR2: SGHAT and FQNNGV. This CDR3 has 14 residues. CDR3 nucleotides: TGTGCCAGCAGCTTAACCAGGGGCGGCTATGGCTACACCTTC. Its translation: CASSLTRGGYGYTF.

V usage is TRBV11-3 and J usage is TRBJ2-3, with a weak D call TRBD2 (6 bases). The CDR3 is made up of 15 amino acids. V shed 5 bases and J shed 1 base, with 13 bases lying between them. The germline V gene encodes CDR1 SGHNT and CDR2 YENEEA. CDR3 protein: CASSPPGVGTDTQYF. The CDR3 DNA is TGTGCCAGCAGCCCTCCGGGGGTTGGCACAGATACGCAGTATTTT.

V is TRBV29-1 and J is TRBJ2-7; TRBD2 might be the D (5 bases). This CDR3 is 12 amino acids long. V lost 5 bases to trimming and J lost 6 bases, with 14 bases between them. Germline V gene sequence: CDR1 SQVTM, CDR2 ANQGSEA. CDR3 sequence reads: CSVTGPGGEQYF. CDR3 bases: TGCAGCGTTACCGGGCCTGGAGGCGAGCAGTACTTC.

This chain uses TRBV5-1 with TRBJ2-1, with D possibly TRBD1 on 6 matching bases. V lost 1 base and J 8 bases, leaving 16 bases between the germline ends. This CDR3 is built from 15 residues. Germline V gene lookup returns CDR1 SGHRS and CDR2 YFSETQ. DNA for the CDR3: TGCGCCAGCAGCTTGCAGGCAGGGGAATCAGATGAGCAGTTCTTC. It is translated as CASSLQAGESDEQFF.

This chain links TRBV4-2 with TRBJ2-5, with D perhaps matching TRBD1 (5 bases). Germline V CDR1 and CDR2: LGHNA, YNFKEQ. There are 16 residues in the CDR3. Trimming stripped 5 bases from V and 4 bases from J, with 20 bases between. The CDR3 DNA reads as TGTGCCAGCAGCTTAAGTGCGACAGACCCCAGAGAGACCCAGTACTTC. Translated: CASSLSATDPRETQYF.

This chain links TRBV7-9 with TRBJ1-4, with 7 nucleotides matching TRBD1. CDR3 length: 17 residues. The V segment lost 2 bases and the J segment 3 bases; nucleotides outside the gene matches: 9. The germline V gene encodes CDR1 SEHNR and CDR2 FQNEAQ (reference sequence). The CDR3 coding sequence is TGTGCCAGCAGCTTACCTGGCAGGGGGGTTCCTAATGAAAAACTGTTTTTT. Translated, it gives CASSLPGRGVPNEKLFF.

Concerning this clone: A junction boundary mismatches the germline segment, possibly from a read error. The chain has TRBV11-2 and TRBJ1-4, with D maybe TRBD1 (6 bases). There are 14 residues in the CDR3. Germline V CDR1 and CDR2: SGHAT, FQNNGV. CDR3 nucleotide sequence: TGTGCCAGCAGCTTAATCCCGCAAACAGGGCTAGTAGTGTTT. Residues: CASSLIPQTGLVVF.

The CDR3, as DNA: TGTGCCAGCACCCGACTAGCGGGGGGGTCCGGGGAGCTGTTTTTT. It yields the protein CASTRLAGGSGELFF. This chain connects TRBV3-1 (or the pseudogene TRBV3-2) to TRBJ2-2, with 14 bases lining up with TRBD2. This CDR3 spans 15 amino acids. V shed 7 bases, J shed 6 bases, and the junction held 4 bases outside the gene matches. Germline values: CDR1 LGHDT, CDR2 YNNKEL (reference sequence).